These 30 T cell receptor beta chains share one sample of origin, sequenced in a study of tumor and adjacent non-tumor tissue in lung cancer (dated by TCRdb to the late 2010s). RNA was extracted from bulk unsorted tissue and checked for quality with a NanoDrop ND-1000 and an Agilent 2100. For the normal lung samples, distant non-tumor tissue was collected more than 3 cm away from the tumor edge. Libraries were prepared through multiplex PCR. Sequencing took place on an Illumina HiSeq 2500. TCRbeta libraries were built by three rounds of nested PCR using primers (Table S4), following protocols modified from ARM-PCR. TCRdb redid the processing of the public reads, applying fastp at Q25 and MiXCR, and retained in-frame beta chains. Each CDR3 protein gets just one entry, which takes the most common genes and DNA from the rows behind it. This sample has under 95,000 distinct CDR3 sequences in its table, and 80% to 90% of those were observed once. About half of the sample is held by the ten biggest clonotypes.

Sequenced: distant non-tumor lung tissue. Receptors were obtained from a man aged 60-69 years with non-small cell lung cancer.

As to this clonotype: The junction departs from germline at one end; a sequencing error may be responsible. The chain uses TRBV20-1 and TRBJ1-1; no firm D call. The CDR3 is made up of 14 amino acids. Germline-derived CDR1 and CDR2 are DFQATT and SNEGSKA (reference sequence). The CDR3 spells CSGRAGRPNTEALF. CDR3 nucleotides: TGCAGTGGTAGAGCGGGAAGACCGAACACTGAAGCTCTCTTT.

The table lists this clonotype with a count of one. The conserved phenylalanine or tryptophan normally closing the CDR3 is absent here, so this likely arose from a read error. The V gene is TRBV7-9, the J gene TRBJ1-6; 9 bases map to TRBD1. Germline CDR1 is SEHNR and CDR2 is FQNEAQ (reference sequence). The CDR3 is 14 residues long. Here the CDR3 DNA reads TGTGCCAGCAGGGGGACAGGGAAGGGTTCACACCTCCACTAT. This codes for CASRGTGKGSHLHY.

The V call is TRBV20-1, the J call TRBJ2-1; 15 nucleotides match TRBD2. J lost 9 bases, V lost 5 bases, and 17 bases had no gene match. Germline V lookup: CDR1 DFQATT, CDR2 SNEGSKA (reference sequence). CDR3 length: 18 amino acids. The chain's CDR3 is CSAPSPGLAGGSFSEQFF. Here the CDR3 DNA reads TGCAGTGCTCCCTCTCCGGGACTAGCGGGAGGCTCCTTCAGTGAGCAGTTCTTC.

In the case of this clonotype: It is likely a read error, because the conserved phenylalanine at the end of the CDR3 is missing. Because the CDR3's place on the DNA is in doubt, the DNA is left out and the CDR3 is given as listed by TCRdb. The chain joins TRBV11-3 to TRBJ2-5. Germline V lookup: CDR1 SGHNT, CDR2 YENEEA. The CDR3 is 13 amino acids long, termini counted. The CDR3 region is CASSFIGEETQHI.

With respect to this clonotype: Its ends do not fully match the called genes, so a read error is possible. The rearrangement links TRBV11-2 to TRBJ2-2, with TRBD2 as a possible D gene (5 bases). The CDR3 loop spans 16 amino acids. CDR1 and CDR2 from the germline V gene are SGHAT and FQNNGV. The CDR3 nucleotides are TGTGCCAGCAGCTCAGAACCCCCCACTAGTTCCGGTGAGCTGTTTTTT. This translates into CASSSEPPTSSGELFF. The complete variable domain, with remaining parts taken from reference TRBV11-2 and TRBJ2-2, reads EAGVAQSPRYKIIEKRQSVAFWCNPISGHATLYWYQQILGQGPKLLIQFQNNGVVDDSQLPKDRFSAERLKGVDSTLKIQPAKLEDSAVYLCASSSEPPTSSGELFFGEGSRLTVL.

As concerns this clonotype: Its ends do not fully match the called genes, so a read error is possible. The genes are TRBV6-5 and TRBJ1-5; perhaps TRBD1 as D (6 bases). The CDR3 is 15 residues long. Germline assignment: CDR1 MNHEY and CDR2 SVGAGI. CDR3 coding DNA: TGTGTCAGTAGTTACCTACAGGGAAGCAATCAGTCCCAGCATTTT. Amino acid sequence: CVSSYLQGSNQSQHF.

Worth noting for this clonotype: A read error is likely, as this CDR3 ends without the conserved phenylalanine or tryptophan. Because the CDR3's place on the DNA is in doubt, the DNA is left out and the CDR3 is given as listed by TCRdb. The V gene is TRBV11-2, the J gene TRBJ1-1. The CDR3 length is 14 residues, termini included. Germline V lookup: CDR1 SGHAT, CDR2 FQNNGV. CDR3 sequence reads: CASSLIGRGTEAIY.

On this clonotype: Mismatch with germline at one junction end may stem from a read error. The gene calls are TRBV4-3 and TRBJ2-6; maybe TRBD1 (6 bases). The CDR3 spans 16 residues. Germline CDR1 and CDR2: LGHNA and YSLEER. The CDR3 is CASSQETVSGANILTF. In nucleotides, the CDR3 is TGCGCCAGCAGCCAAGAGACGGTGTCAGGGGCCAACATCCTGACTTTC.

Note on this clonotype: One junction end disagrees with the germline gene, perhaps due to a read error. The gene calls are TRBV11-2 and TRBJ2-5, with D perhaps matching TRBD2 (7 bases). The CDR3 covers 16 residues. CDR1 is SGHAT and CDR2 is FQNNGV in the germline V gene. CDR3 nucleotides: TGTGCCAGCAGCTCCACGATGGGGGGGCAAAAGGAGACCCAGTACTTT. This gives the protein CASSSTMGGQKETQYF. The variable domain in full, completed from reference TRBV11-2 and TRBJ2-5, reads EAGVAQSPRYKIIEKRQSVAFWCNPISGHATLYWYQQILGQGPKLLIQFQNNGVVDDSQLPKDRFSAERLKGVDSTLKIQPAKLEDSAVYLCASSSTMGGQKETQYFGPGTRLLVL.

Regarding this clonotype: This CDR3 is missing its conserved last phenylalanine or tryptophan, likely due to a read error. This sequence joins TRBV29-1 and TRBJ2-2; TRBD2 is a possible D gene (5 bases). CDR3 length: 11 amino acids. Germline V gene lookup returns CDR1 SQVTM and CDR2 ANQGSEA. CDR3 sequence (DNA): TGCAGGGTTGGAGGACTGGGGGAGCTGTTTTCT. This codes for CRVGGLGELFS.

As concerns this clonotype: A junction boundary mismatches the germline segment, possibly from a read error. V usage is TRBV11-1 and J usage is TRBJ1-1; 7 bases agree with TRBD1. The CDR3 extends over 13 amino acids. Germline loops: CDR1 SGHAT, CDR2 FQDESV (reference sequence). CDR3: CASSTQGDTETFF. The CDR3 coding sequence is TGTGCCAGCAGCACGCAGGGGGACACTGAAACTTTCTTT.

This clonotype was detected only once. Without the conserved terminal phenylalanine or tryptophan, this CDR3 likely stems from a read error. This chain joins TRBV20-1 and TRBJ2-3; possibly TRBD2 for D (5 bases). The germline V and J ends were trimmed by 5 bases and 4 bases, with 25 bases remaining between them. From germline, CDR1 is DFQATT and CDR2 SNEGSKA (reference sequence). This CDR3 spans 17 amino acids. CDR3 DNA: TGCAGTGCTCCCACAGCGCGGGCCATGCACAGCTCAGATACGCAGTATATT. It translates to CSAPTARAMHSSDTQYI.

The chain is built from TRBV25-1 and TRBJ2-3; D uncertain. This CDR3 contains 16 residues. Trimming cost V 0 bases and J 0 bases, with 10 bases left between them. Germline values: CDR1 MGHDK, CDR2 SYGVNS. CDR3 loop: CASSEYVRTSTDTQYF. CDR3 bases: TGTGCCAGCAGTGAATACGTCCGTACTAGCACAGATACGCAGTATTTT.

In DNA, the CDR3 is TGTGCTAGTGGTGTGGCTTGGGGACAGGGGGTTTATGAGCAGTTCTTC. This gives the protein CASGVAWGQGVYEQFF. The chain couples TRBV12-5 to TRBJ2-1; 11 nucleotides align to TRBD1. Losses at the gene ends were 5 bases for V and 8 bases for J; bases not matched to a gene: 11. This CDR3 has 16 residues. Germline V lookup: CDR1 LGHNT, CDR2 FRNRAP.

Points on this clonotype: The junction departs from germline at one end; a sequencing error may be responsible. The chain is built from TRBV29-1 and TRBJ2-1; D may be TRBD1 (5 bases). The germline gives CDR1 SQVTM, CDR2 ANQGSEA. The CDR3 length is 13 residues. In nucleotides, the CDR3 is TGCAGCGTTTGGGGCAGGCGGTATAATGAGCAGTTATTC. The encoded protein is CSVWGRRYNEQLF.

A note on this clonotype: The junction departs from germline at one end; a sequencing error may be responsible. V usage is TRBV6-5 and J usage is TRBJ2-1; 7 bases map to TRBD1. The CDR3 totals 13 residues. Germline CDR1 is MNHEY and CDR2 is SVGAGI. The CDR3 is CASSRDSANKQFF. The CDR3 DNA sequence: TGTGCCAGCAGTAGGGACAGTGCCAATAAGCAGTTCTTC.

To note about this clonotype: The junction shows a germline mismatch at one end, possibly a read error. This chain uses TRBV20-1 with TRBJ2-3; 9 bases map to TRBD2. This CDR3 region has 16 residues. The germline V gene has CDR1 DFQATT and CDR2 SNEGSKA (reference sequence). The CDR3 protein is CSARDIAGERKDTQYF. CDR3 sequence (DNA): TGCAGTGCTAGAGATATAGCGGGAGAAAGGAAAGATACTCAGTATTTT.

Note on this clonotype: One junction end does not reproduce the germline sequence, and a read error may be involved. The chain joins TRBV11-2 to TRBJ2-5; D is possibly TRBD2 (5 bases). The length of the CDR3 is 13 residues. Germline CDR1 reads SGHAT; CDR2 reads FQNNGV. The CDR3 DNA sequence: TGTACCAGCAACAAGGGCTCGGGGGAGACCCAGTACTTC. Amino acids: CTSNKGSGETQYF. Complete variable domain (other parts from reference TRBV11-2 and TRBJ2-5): EAGVAQSPRYKIIEKRQSVAFWCNPISGHATLYWYQQILGQGPKLLIQFQNNGVVDDSQLPKDRFSAERLKGVDSTLKIQPAKLEDSAVYLCTSNKGSGETQYFGPGTRLLVL.

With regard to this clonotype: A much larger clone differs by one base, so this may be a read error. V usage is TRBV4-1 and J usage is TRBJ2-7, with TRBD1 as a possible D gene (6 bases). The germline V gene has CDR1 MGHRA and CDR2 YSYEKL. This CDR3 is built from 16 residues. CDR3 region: CASNQDFPGASYEQYF. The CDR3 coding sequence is TGCGCCAGCAACCAAGATTTTCCAGGGGCCTCCTACGAGCAGTACTTC.

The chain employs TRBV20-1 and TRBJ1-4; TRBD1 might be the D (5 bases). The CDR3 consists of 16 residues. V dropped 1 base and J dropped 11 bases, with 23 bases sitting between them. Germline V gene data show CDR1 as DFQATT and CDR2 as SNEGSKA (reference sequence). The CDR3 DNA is TGCAGTGCTAGAGTTGGGCGGGGCAGGGAAGAAAGGAAACTGTTTTTT. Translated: CSARVGRGREERKLFF.

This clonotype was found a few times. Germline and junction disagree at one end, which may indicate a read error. The CDR3 DNA is TGTGCCAGTAGTCCTATCTATGGGGCCAGCGTCCTAACTTTC. This translates into CASSPIYGASVLTF. V gene TRBV11-2 combines with J gene TRBJ2-6; tentatively, D is TRBD1 (5 bases). Germline V CDR1 and CDR2: SGHAT, FQNNGV. This CDR3 has 14 amino acids. Drawing the rest from reference TRBV11-2 and TRBJ2-6, the complete variable domain is EAGVAQSPRYKIIEKRQSVAFWCNPISGHATLYWYQQILGQGPKLLIQFQNNGVVDDSQLPKDRFSAERLKGVDSTLKIQPAKLEDSAVYLCASSPIYGASVLTFGAGSRLTVL.

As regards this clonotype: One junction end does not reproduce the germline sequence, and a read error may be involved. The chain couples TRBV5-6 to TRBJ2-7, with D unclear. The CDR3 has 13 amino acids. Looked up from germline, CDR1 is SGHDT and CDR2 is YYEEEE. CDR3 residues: CANSWHNNYEQYF. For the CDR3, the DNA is TGTGCCAACAGCTGGCACAACAATTACGAGCAGTACTTC.

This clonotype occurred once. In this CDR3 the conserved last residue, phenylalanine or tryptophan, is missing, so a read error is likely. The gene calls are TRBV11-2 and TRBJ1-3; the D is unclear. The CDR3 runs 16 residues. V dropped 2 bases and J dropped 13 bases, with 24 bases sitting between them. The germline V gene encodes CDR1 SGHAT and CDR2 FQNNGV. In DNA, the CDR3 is TGTGCCAGCAGCTTACCCCATGCAGAGACGGAGAGCACTATATATCTT. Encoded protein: CASSLPHAETESTIYL.

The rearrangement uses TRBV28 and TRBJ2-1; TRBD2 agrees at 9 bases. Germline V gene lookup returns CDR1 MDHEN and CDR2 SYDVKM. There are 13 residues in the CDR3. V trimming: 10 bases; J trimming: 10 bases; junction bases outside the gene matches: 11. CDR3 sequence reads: CATRTSDEGEQFF. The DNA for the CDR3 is TGTGCCACCAGGACTAGCGACGAGGGGGAGCAGTTCTTC. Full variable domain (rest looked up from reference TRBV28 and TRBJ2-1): DVKVTQSSRYLVKRTGEKVFLECVQDMDHENMFWYRQDPGLGLRLIYFSYDVKMKEKGDIPEGYSVSREKKERFSLILESASTNQTSMYLCATRTSDEGEQFFGPGTRLTVL.

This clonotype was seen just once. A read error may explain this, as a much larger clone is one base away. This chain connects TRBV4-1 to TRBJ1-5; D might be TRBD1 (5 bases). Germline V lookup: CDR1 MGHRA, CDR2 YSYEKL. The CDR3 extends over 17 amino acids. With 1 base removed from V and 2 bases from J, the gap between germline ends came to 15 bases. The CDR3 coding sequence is TGCGCCAGCAGCCAAGTGGCAGGGTCAAATCGCAATCAGCCCCAGCATTTT. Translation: CASSQVAGSNRNQPQHF.

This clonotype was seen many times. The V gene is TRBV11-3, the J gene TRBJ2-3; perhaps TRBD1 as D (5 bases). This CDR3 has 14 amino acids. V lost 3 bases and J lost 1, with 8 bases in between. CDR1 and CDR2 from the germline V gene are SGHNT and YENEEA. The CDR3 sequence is CASSLVTGTDTQYF. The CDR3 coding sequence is TGTGCCAGCAGCTTGGTGACAGGCACAGATACGCAGTATTTT.

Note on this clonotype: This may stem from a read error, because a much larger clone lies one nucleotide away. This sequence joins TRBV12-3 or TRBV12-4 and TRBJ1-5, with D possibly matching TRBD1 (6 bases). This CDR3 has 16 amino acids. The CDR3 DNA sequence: TGTGCCAGCAGCCGGGGGGGGGGCGTTGGCAATCAGTCCCAGCATTTT. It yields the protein CASSRGGGVGNQSQHF.

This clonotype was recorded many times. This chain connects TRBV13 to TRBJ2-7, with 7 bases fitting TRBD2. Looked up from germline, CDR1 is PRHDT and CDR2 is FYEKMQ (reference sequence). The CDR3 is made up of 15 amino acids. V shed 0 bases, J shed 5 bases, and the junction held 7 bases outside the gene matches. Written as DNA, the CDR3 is TGTGCCAGCAGCTTAGGGACTAGCTTCGGCGACGAGCAGTACTTC. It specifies CASSLGTSFGDEQYF.

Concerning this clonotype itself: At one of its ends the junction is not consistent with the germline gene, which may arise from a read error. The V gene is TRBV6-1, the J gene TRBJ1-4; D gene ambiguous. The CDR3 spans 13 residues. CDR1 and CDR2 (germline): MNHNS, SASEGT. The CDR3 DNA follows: TGTGCCATCAGTGCCCAGGCGGAGGAAAAACTGTTTTTT. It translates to CAISAQAEEKLFF.

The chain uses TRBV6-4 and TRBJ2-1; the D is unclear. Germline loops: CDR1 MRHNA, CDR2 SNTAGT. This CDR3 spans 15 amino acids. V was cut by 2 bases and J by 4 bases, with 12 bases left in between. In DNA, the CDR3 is TGTGCCAGCAGTGACAGCCTAGGATCGTACAATGAGCAGTTCTTC. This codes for CASSDSLGSYNEQFF.